One sample yielded the 18 T cell receptor beta chains listed below, sequenced in a study of control samples from healthy donors and cancer patients. Sequenced by immunoSEQ multiplex PCR; TCRdb stores in-frame clones only, minus some. The profile shows around 250,000 clones, around 80% of them singletons. The sequenced sample consisted of PBMCs. Receptors originate from a woman in her sixties or seventies with lung cancer.

V and J are TRBV24-1 and TRBJ2-1, with 7 positions matching TRBD2. Germline loops: CDR1 KGHDR, CDR2 SFDVKD. CDR3 length equals 14 residues. V lost 7 bases, J lost 5 bases, and 7 bases stayed unmatched. CDR3 residues: CATRPSGGNNEQFF. The CDR3 DNA reads TGTGCCACCAGGCCTTCCGGGGGGAACAATGAGCAGTTCTTC.

The J gene is TRBJ2-7, the V gene TRBV24-1; 10 positions agree with TRBD1. This CDR3 spans 14 amino acids. Germline V gives CDR1 KGHDR, CDR2 SFDVKD. With 7 bases clipped from V and 7 bases from J, the junction kept 9 bases outside the gene matches. DNA of the CDR3: TGTGCCACCAGCTCCGGGACAGGGGCGGGTGAGCAGTACTTC. Protein product: CATSSGTGAGEQYF.

The count of this clone is one. This chain joins TRBV7-9 and TRBJ1-6, with 7 bases that match TRBD1. There are 14 residues in the CDR3. The germline CDR1 and CDR2 sequences are SEHNR and FQNEAQ (reference sequence). V shed 5 bases, J shed 7 bases, and the junction held 5 bases outside the gene matches. CDR3 DNA: TGTGCCAGCAGCCCGGGACAGCCGAATTCACCCCTCCACTTT. Translation gives CASSPGQPNSPLHF.

The chain employs TRBV25-1 and TRBJ1-6, with TRBD1 matching over 9 bases. Germline values: CDR1 MGHDK, CDR2 SYGVNS. V gave up 7 bases and J gave up 3 bases; unmatched junction bases: 4. The CDR3 sequence is 15 residues long. CDR3: CASTGQGFYNSPLHF. The CDR3 region has the DNA TGTGCCAGCACGGGACAGGGCTTCTATAATTCACCCCTCCACTTT.

The genes are TRBV6-5 and TRBJ2-7; 8 nucleotides line up with TRBD1. Germline V gene lookup returns CDR1 MNHEY and CDR2 SVGAGI. The CDR3 is 13 residues long. V shed 9 bases, J shed 0 bases, and the junction held 4 bases outside the gene matches. CDR3 sequence: CASGGTGSYEQYF. CDR3 sequence (DNA): TGTGCCAGTGGGGGGACAGGCTCCTACGAGCAGTACTTC.

Comments on this clone: In the same sample, other DNA sequences code for this CDR3. The gene calls are TRBV7-3 and TRBJ2-3; D is unclear. Germline assignment: CDR1 SGHTA and CDR2 FQGTGA. Trimming pared 3 bases from V and 2 bases from J, leaving 6 bases between. The CDR3 extends over 13 amino acids. The CDR3 bases are TGTGCCAGCAGCTTGGCTTACACAGATACGCAGTATTTT. Translated: CASSLAYTDTQYF. The full variable domain, completed using reference TRBV7-3 and TRBJ2-3, is GAGVSQTPSNKVTEKGKYVELRCDPISGHTALYWYRQSLGQGPEFLIYFQGTGAADDSGLPNDRFFAVRPEGSVSTLKIQRTERGDSAVYLCASSLAYTDTQYFGPGTRLTVL.

The chain links TRBV6-5 to TRBJ2-2; 7 bases line up with TRBD2. After removal of 3 bases from V and 1 base from J, the junction contained 2 bases not matched to a gene. Germline CDR1 and CDR2: MNHEY and SVGAGI. The CDR3 loop spans 15 amino acids. CDR3 region: CASSYGGGNTGELFF. CDR3 nucleotides: TGTGCCAGCAGTTATGGGGGGGGGAACACCGGGGAGCTGTTTTTT.

V and J are TRBV18 and TRBJ1-1; D gene unclear. This CDR3 contains 15 residues. Germline lookup yields CDR1 KGHSH and CDR2 LQKENI. V was clipped by 6 bases and J by 1 base, with 15 bases between them. This chain's CDR3 is CASSPTEGSNTEAFF. Here the CDR3 DNA reads TGTGCCAGCTCGCCGACTGAGGGTTCGAACACTGAAGCTTTCTTT.

The chain links TRBV10-2 to TRBJ2-2; TRBD1 matches 7 bases. J was trimmed by 6 bases and V by 8 bases; bases with no gene match: 9. The CDR3 has 14 residues. Germline assignment: CDR1 WSHSY and CDR2 SAAADI. The CDR3 reads CASGEQGIPGELFF. The CDR3 nucleotides read TGCGCCAGCGGGGAACAGGGGATCCCCGGGGAGCTGTTTTTT.

The chain joins TRBV19 to TRBJ1-2; 12 nucleotides align to TRBD1. The CDR3 covers 15 residues. The germline CDR1 and CDR2 sequences are LNHDA and SQIVND (reference sequence). The trim removed 9 bases at V and 5 bases at J, leaving 10 bases unmatched. CDR3 DNA sequence: TGTGCCAGCCATTCCCGGGACAGGGGGCTTTATGGCTACACCTTC. It translates to CASHSRDRGLYGYTF.

In DNA form, the CDR3 reads TGTGCCAGCAGTTACTCAGCCTCGTTGGGGACAGATACGCAGTATTTT. Its translation: CASSYSASLGTDTQYF. This chain connects TRBV6-2 or TRBV6-3 to TRBJ2-3; D is uncertain. Germline V gives CDR1 MNHEY, CDR2 SVGEGT. The V end lost 0 bases, the J end lost 3 bases, and 13 bases lay between the germline ends. The CDR3 has 16 residues.

The CDR3 here is CASSPWGGKGEQYF. CDR3 nucleotides: TGTGCCAGCAGCCCATGGGGGGGTAAGGGCGAGCAGTACTTC. This chain connects TRBV6-5 to TRBJ2-7, with 7 bases that match TRBD2. The CDR3 is 14 residues long. Germline assignment: CDR1 MNHEY and CDR2 SVGAGI. The trim removed 6 bases at V and 6 bases at J, leaving 11 bases unmatched.

V gene TRBV6-5 combines with J gene TRBJ1-3; possibly TRBD1 for D (5 bases). The CDR3 is made up of 16 amino acids. V was shortened by 2 bases and J by 2 bases, with 13 bases between the two germline ends. Germline CDR1 is MNHEY and CDR2 is SVGAGI. The CDR3 region has the DNA TGTGCCAGCAGTTACGGGGGGGGTCGGGCTGGAAACACCATATATTTT. Protein: CASSYGGGRAGNTIYF.

The V gene is TRBV5-6, the J gene TRBJ2-2; D uncertain. Germline CDR1 is SGHDT and CDR2 is YYEEEE. The CDR3 contains 13 residues. Trimming left V 2 bases short and J 3 bases short, with 5 bases between. Here the CDR3 reads CASSFVDTGELFF. The CDR3, as DNA: TGTGCCAGCAGCTTCGTGGACACCGGGGAGCTGTTTTTT.

The V call is TRBV21-1, the J call TRBJ2-3; TRBD2 is the table's D call, not checked against the DNA. TRBV21-1 is a listed pseudogene. This CDR3 region has 16 residues. CDR3 coding DNA: TGTGCCAGCAGCCTCCCTTGGCTAGCGGGCGCAGATACGCAGTATTTT. Its protein product is CASSLPWLAGADTQYF.

The J gene is TRBJ1-5, the V gene TRBV19; the D is unclear. Germline V gene sequence: CDR1 LNHDA, CDR2 SQIVND (reference sequence). Trimming cost V 5 bases and J 5 bases, with 10 bases left between them. The CDR3 loop spans 13 amino acids. The CDR3 loop is CASSVGTHQPQHF. The DNA of the CDR3 is TGTGCCAGTAGTGTCGGAACCCATCAGCCCCAGCATTTT.

The chain employs TRBV5-4 and TRBJ2-1; D call uncertain. V dropped 0 bases and J dropped 5 bases, with 12 bases sitting between them. The germline CDR1 and CDR2 sequences are SGHNT and YYREEE (reference sequence). The CDR3 covers 15 residues. CDR3 in amino acids: CASSLGRSLNNEQFF. The CDR3 nucleotides read TGTGCCAGCAGCTTGGGGCGATCTCTTAACAATGAGCAGTTCTTC.

This chain uses TRBV10-3 with TRBJ2-5; D is ambiguous. The CDR3 is made up of 13 amino acids. V lost 0 bases, J lost 2 bases, and 4 bases lay in between. Per germline, CDR1 ENHRY and CDR2 SYGVKD. DNA of the CDR3: TGTGCCATCAGTGAGTCGAGACAAGAGACCCAGTACTTC. It translates to CAISESRQETQYF.